Each of the 10 T cell receptor beta chains below was sequenced from the same sample in a study of shared clonotypes between healthy human individuals. TCRdb's table, derived via immunoSEQ multiplex PCR, lists solely in-frame clones and lacks some. The sample contains 1,400,000 or so clones, around 98.5% of which appear only once. The sequenced sample was naive CD4+ T cells sorted from blood. Subset reported: CD45RA+ positively selected. The receptors were gathered from a man aged 25 to 45 in good health.

This rearrangement joins TRBV2 to TRBJ2-3, with D maybe TRBD2 (5 bases). From germline, CDR1 is SNHLY and CDR2 FYNNEI. This CDR3 is 12 amino acids long. V was cut by 6 bases and J by 5 bases, with 9 bases left in between. This chain's CDR3 is CASSLLEDTQYF. The CDR3 region has the DNA TGTGCCAGCAGCTTACTAGAAGATACGCAGTATTTT.

The rearrangement links TRBV2 to TRBJ2-2, with D possibly being TRBD2 (5 bases). There are 18 residues in the CDR3. The germline V gene encodes CDR1 SNHLY and CDR2 FYNNEI. Trimming took off 0 bases at V and 2 bases at J, with 16 bases between the two ends. CDR3 DNA sequence: TGTGCCAGCAGTGAAGCGCCTACGATCGGACTTAACACCGGGGAGCTGTTTTTT. This translates into CASSEAPTIGLNTGELFF.

The gene calls are TRBV2 and TRBJ2-6; D is unclear. Trimming removed 7 bases at V and 0 bases at J, with 7 bases between. Germline CDR1 and CDR2: SNHLY and FYNNEI. The CDR3 runs 14 residues. CDR3 sequence: CASKSRSGANVLTF. The CDR3 nucleotides read TGTGCCAGCAAGTCCCGCTCTGGGGCCAACGTCCTGACTTTC.

The rearrangement joins TRBV28 to TRBJ2-7; 9 bases are shared with TRBD2. There are 15 residues in the CDR3. CDR1 is MDHEN and CDR2 is SYDVKM in the germline V gene. Unmatched junction bases numbered 13, after V lost 7 bases and J lost 6 bases. The CDR3 protein is CASNSASGTPSEQYF. The DNA of the CDR3 is TGTGCCAGCAACTCTGCTAGCGGGACCCCTAGCGAGCAGTACTTC.

V and J are TRBV14 and TRBJ2-3, with TRBD2 identical over 7 bases. The trim removed 1 base at V and 2 bases at J, leaving 9 bases unmatched. The CDR3 contains 17 residues. The germline V gene encodes CDR1 SGHDN and CDR2 FVKESK. The CDR3 sequence is CASSQGGLIGDTDTQYF. The CDR3 DNA follows: TGTGCCAGCAGCCAAGGGGGACTAATCGGGGACACAGATACGCAGTATTTT.

On this clone: Its ends do not fully match the called genes, so a read error is possible. The gene calls are TRBV7-7 and TRBJ2-5, with 13 bases that match TRBD2. CDR1 SSHAT and CDR2 FNYEAQ come from the germline V gene (reference sequence). This CDR3 comprises 18 residues. DNA for the CDR3: TGTGCTAGCAGCTACCGCTCAGGACTAGCGGGAGATTATGAGACCCAGTACTTC. Amino acids: CASSYRSGLAGDYETQYF.

The chain has TRBV7-2 and TRBJ2-1; D gene uncertain. There are 14 residues in the CDR3. Germline V CDR1 and CDR2: SGHTA, FQGNSA. V was trimmed by 5 bases and J by 2 bases, leaving 10 bases between them. CDR3 coding DNA: TGTGCCAGCAGCCTCCGAGAGACCTACAATGAGCAGTTCTTC. Translating gives CASSLRETYNEQFF.

This chain connects TRBV18 to TRBJ2-7; possible D gene TRBD1, 6 bases. Germline V lookup: CDR1 KGHSH, CDR2 LQKENI. The V end lost 5 bases, the J end lost 5 bases, and 10 bases lay between the germline ends. The CDR3 runs to 12 residues. The CDR3 protein is CASSVQGNEQYF. In DNA, the CDR3 is TGTGCCAGCTCAGTACAGGGCAACGAGCAGTACTTC.

The chain recombines TRBV5-4 with TRBJ2-7, with 10 bases matching TRBD2. The junction had 9 bases not matched to a gene; V was cut back by 4 bases and J by 2 bases. Germline loops: CDR1 SGHNT, CDR2 YYREEE (reference sequence). The CDR3 has 16 residues. CDR3 bases: TGTGCCAGCAGCGACGGGCCTACTAGCGGGACCTACGAGCAGTACTTC. It encodes CASSDGPTSGTYEQYF.

This chain connects TRBV11-3 to TRBJ2-2, with D maybe TRBD2 (5 bases). Trimming removed 5 bases from V and 7 bases from J, with 26 bases in between. CDR1 is SGHNT, CDR2 YENEEA, per germline. CDR3 size: 18 residues. In nucleotides, the CDR3 is TGTGCCAGCAGCATCCAAACAGCTGCCGGAGGTTCGGTCGGGGAGCTGTTTTTT. It encodes CASSIQTAAGGSVGELFF. Full variable domain (rest looked up from reference TRBV11-3 and TRBJ2-2): EAGVVQSPRYKIIEKKQPVAFWCNPISGHNTLYWYLQNLGQGPELLIRYENEEAVDDSQLPKDRFSAERLKGVDSTLKIQPAELGDSAVYLCASSIQTAAGGSVGELFFGEGSRLTVL.